This TCR beta chain stems from a study of T cell responses to AZD1222 COVID-19 vaccine. CDR3 size: 16 residues. V lost 6 bases to trimming and J lost 2 bases, with 17 bases between them. CDR1 and CDR2 (germline): MNHEY, SVGEGT. Some clones are missing from TCRdb's copy, which holds only in-frame ones; the method was immunoSEQ multiplex PCR. The table has more than 95,000 clones, roughly 82% seen once. The sample holds one count of this clone. The TCR comes from an adult in good health. Sample: peripheral blood, taken on day 0 of AZD1222 vaccination. The chain recombines TRBV6-2 or TRBV6-3 with TRBJ2-1, with D possibly being TRBD2 (5 bases). CDR3 coding DNA: TGTGCCAGCAGCTCTCCTGCTCGGGAAGCCTACAATGAGCAGTTCTTC. This sequence encodes CASSSPAREAYNEQFF.